This TCR beta chain was identified during a study of T cell responses to AZD1222 COVID-19 vaccine. CDR3 length: 18 residues. Per germline, CDR1 PRHDT and CDR2 FYEKMQ (reference sequence). Trimming left V 0 bases short and J 0 bases short, with 12 bases between. Study-wide points: Unmutated variant regions are reportedly targeted by nearly half of spike-specific TCRs.

Data came from immunoSEQ multiplex PCR; TCRdb stores just in-frame clones and leaves some out. The data hold some 120,000 clones, with about nine tenths observed a single time. The count of this clone is one. The antigen remains undetermined. The chain uses TRBV13 and TRBJ2-6; D may be TRBD2 (5 bases). This receptor was obtained from an adult who received the MenACWY meningococcal vaccine as a control. Sequences were derived from peripheral blood, sampled 28 days after the second dose of the MenACWY control vaccine. The DNA for the CDR3 is TGTGCCAGCAGCTTAGGTTGGGAGCTAAGCTCTGGGGCCAACGTCCTGACTTTC. This sequence encodes CASSLGWELSSGANVLTF. Full variable domain (missing parts from reference TRBV13 and TRBJ2-6): AAGVIQSPRHLIKEKRETATLKCYPIPRHDTVYWYQQGPGQDPQFLISFYEKMQSDKGSIPDRFSAQQFSDYHSELNMSSLELGDSALYFCASSLGWELSSGANVLTFGAGSRLTVL.